This T cell receptor (beta chain) was retrieved from a study of T cell repertoires in cytomegalovirus infection. Whole-study context: It can be stated that public TCR beta signatures indicated CMV infection as well as a matching HLA type. Study-wide results and limits: HLA-C-restricted CMV clonotypes gave the most frequent clonotype in two of eight donors. Individuals carrying CMV plus the relevant HLA were identified by cumulative frequency of public TCR beta families.

Using its own MiXCR run on the reads, TCRdb lists one record per CDR3 protein. The table has about 180,000 distinct CDR3 sequences, 14% seen once. The V end was cut by 0 bases, the J end by 0 bases, with 0 bases between. Germline CDR1 reads KGHSH; CDR2 reads LQKENI. This CDR3 comprises 13 residues. In this sample, this clonotype turned up many times. Its matching antigen is unknown. The specimen was PBMCs. This rearrangement joins TRBV18 to TRBJ2-4; D unresolved. The source of this sequence is a human donor in good health (CMV status not recorded). Some clones in this sample may be carry-over from other donors' samples. The CDR3 DNA reads as TGTGCCAGCTCACCACCAGCCAAAAACATTCAGTACTTC. Its protein is CASSPPAKNIQYF.